The sequence of this TCR beta chain was determined in a study of blood T cell repertoires in COVID-19. Study-wide background: Samples of COVID-19 (acute and convalescent) were obtained from the United States, Italy and Spain. T cells, B-cell-depleted T cells, or PBMCs supplied cDNA or gDNA.

The V gene's germline CDR1 is SGHDT and CDR2 YYEEEE. This CDR3 has 15 amino acids. V was shortened by 0 bases and J by 4 bases, with 11 bases between the two germline ends. How the authors handled the data: Cell counts per sample came from amplifying reference gene primers. Measured with immunoSEQ multiplex PCR; TCRdb has only the in-frame clones, and not every one. V and J calls and clone size follow that table, whereas D and trimming were derived from the DNA. The repertoire includes tens of thousands of clones, roughly 85% of them detected once, and 11% sits in the top ten. This TCR derives from a human donor in a cohort sampled during active COVID-19. The chain links TRBV5-6 to TRBJ1-5, with a weak D call TRBD1 (5 bases). Material for sequencing was peripheral blood. Here the CDR3 reads CASSLEGVRNQPQHF. For the CDR3, the DNA is TGTGCCAGCAGCTTGGAAGGGGTGAGGAATCAGCCCCAGCATTTT.